This T cell receptor beta chain is drawn from a study of blood T cells in healthy people across ages. About the research overall: Template switching retrieved approximately one barcoded beta molecule for each two T cells. Whole-study results and caveats: Both naive CD4+ cell counts and diversity were greater in long-lived donors than in aged donors. It was not possible, with unsorted PBMCs, to conclusively compare naive and antigen-experienced cells.

A note on this clonotype: Its specificity is not known.

Germline assignment: CDR1 SGHTA and CDR2 FQGNSA. The J segment lost 4 bases and the V segment lost 1 base, leaving 13 bases of the junction unmatched. This CDR3 region has 18 residues. A second PCR of roughly 7 to 11 cycles used a sample-barcoded 5' primer and a J-beta primer mix. TCRdb re-called the 5' RACE reads with MiXCR, one entry per CDR3 protein. This table has some 780,000 distinct CDR3 sequences, about 56% appearing once. This sequence joins TRBV7-2 and TRBJ2-5; 9 bases line up with TRBD2. Sequencing was carried out using blood. This clonotype was obtained from a man in his forties in good health. The CDR3, as DNA: TGTGCCAGCAGCTTAGACCCCCCAGGCGGGGGGGCTGTAGAGACCCAGTACTTC. Translating it yields CASSLDPPGGGAVETQYF. Supplemented by reference TRBV7-2 and TRBJ2-5, the full variable domain reads GAGVSQSPSNKVTEKGKDVELRCDPISGHTALYWYRQSLGQGLEFLIYFQGNSAPDKSGLPSDRFSAERTGGSVSTLTIQRTQQEDSAVYLCASSLDPPGGGAVETQYFGPGTRLLVL.